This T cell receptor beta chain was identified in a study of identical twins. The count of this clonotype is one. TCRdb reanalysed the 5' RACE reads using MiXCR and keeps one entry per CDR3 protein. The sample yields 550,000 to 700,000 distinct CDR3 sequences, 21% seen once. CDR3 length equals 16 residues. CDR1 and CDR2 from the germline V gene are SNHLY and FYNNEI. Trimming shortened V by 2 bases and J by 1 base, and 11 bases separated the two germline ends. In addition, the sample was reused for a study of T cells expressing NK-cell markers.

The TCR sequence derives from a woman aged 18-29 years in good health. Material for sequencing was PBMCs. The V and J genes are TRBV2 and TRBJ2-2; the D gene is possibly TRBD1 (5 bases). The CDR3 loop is CASSEYGAENTGELFF. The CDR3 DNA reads TGTGCCAGCAGTGAATATGGGGCGGAGAACACCGGGGAGCTGTTTTTT.